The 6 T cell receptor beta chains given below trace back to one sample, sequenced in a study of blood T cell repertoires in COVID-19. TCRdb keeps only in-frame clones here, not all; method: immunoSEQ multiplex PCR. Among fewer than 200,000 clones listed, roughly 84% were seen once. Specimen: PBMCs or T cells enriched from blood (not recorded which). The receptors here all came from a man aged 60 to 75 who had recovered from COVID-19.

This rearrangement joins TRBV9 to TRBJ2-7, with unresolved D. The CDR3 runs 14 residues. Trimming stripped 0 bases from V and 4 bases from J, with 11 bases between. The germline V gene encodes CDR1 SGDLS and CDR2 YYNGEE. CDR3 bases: TGTGCCAGCAGCGTAGAGAGTCCCGGGTACGAGCAGTACTTC. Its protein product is CASSVESPGYEQYF.

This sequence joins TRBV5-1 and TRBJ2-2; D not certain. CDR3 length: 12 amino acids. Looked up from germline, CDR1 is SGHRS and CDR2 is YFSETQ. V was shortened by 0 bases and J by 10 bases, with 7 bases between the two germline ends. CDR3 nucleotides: TGCGCCAGCAGCTTGGGTACTACGGAGCTGTTTTTT. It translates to CASSLGTTELFF.

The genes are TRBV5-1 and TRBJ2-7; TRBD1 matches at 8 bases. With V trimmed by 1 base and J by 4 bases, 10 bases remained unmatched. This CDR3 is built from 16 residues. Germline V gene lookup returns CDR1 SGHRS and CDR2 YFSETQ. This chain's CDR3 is CASSLRPGGVGYEQYF. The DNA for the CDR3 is TGCGCCAGCAGCTTGCGACCAGGGGGCGTTGGGTACGAGCAGTACTTC.

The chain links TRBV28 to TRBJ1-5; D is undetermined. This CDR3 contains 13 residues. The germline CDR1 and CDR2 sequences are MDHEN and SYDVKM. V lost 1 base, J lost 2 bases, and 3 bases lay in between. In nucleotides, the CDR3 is TGTGCCAGCAGTTTATTAGGCAATCAGCCCCAGCATTTT. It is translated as CASSLLGNQPQHF.

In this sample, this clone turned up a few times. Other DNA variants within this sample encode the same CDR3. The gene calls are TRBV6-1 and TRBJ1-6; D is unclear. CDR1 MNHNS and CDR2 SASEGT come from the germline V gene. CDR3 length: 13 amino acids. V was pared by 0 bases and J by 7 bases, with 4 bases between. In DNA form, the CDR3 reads TGTGCCAGCAGTGAAGCGCGCAATTCACCCCTCCACTTT. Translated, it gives CASSEARNSPLHF.

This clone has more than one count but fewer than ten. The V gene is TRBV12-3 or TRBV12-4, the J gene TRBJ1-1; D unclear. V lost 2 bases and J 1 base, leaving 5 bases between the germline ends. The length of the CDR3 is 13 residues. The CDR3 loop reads CASSLNRNTEAFF. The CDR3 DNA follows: TGTGCCAGCAGTTTAAACAGGAACACTGAAGCTTTCTTT.